Presented here are 27 T cell receptor beta chains from one specimen sequenced in a study of cytomegalovirus exposure and HLA in healthy donors. The study ran its PCR with 60 Vbeta and 13 Jbeta primers. TCRdb's table, derived via immunoSEQ multiplex PCR, lists solely in-frame clones and lacks some. The sample holds 85,000 to 90,000 clones, 85% to 90% seen once. The sample taken for sequencing was PBMCs. The receptors were sampled from a man between 18 and 29 years old in good health and CMV-seronegative.

The V and J genes are TRBV10-3 and TRBJ2-7; 9 bases agree with TRBD1. V lost 8 bases to trimming and J lost 7 bases; unmatched junction nucleotides: 15. Germline CDR1 is ENHRY and CDR2 is SYGVKD. CDR3 size: 15 residues. The CDR3 region has the DNA TGTGCCATCTCGGGACCTCCGGGACAGGGTTGGGAGCAGTACTTC. As protein: CAISGPPGQGWEQYF.

This chain connects TRBV7-7 to TRBJ1-1; D unresolved. The CDR3 loop spans 15 amino acids. Trimming left V 2 bases short and J 4 bases short, with 14 bases between. Germline V CDR1 and CDR2: SSHAT, FNYEAQ (reference sequence). In DNA form, the CDR3 reads TGTGCCAGCAGCTTACGCCCGGTGTCTAGCACTGAAGCTTTCTTT. It yields the protein CASSLRPVSSTEAFF.

J is TRBJ2-7 and V is TRBV28, with TRBD2 matching over 13 bases. CDR3 length: 16 amino acids. The trim removed 5 bases at V and 3 bases at J, leaving 7 bases unmatched. Per germline, CDR1 MDHEN and CDR2 SYDVKM. The CDR3 DNA reads TGTGCCAGCAGTGGGGGGACTAGCGGGACCCTCTACGAGCAGTACTTC. Translation gives CASSGGTSGTLYEQYF.

The chain is built from TRBV2 and TRBJ1-5; no clear D gene. The V gene's germline CDR1 is SNHLY and CDR2 FYNNEI. The CDR3 has 15 residues. V lost 1 base to trimming and J lost 0 bases, with 7 bases between them. The CDR3 spells CASSEGTYSNQPQHF. CDR3 DNA sequence: TGTGCCAGCAGTGAAGGCACCTATAGCAATCAGCCCCAGCATTTT. The whole variable domain, filled in from reference TRBV2 and TRBJ1-5, reads EPEVTQTPSHQVTQMGQEVILRCVPISNHLYFYWYRQILGQKVEFLVSFYNNEISEKSEIFDDQFSVERPDGSNFTLKIRSTKLEDSAMYFCASSEGTYSNQPQHFGDGTRLSIL.

The chain couples TRBV28 to TRBJ1-1, with TRBD1 identical over 7 bases. CDR3 length: 13 amino acids. J lost 1 base, V lost 8 bases, and 4 bases had no gene match. Germline lookup yields CDR1 MDHEN and CDR2 SYDVKM. The CDR3 DNA sequence: TGTGCCAGCCTGGGACAGAAGAACACTGAAGCTTTCTTT. It codes for CASLGQKNTEAFF. Looking up the rest from reference TRBV28 and TRBJ1-1 gives the full variable domain: DVKVTQSSRYLVKRTGEKVFLECVQDMDHENMFWYRQDPGLGLRLIYFSYDVKMKEKGDIPEGYSVSREKKERFSLILESASTNQTSMYLCASLGQKNTEAFFGQGTRLTVV.

This chain links TRBV23-1 with TRBJ2-1; D possibly corresponds to TRBD2 (10 bases). TRBV23-1 is an open reading frame, and its role is uncertain. The CDR3 is 23 amino acids. Trimming shortened V by 3 bases and J by 7 bases, and 40 bases separated the two germline ends. DNA for the CDR3: TGCGCCAGCAGTCAGAGATACAGGGGGCCCAGCGGGAGGGCCGAGGAGGGTTATAATGAGCAGTTCTTC. The encoded protein is CASSQRYRGPSGRAEEGYNEQFF.

The V gene is TRBV5-1, the J gene TRBJ2-1; 14 bases are shared with TRBD2. Germline V gene lookup returns CDR1 SGHRS and CDR2 YFSETQ. The junction had 4 bases not matched to a gene; V was cut back by 4 bases and J by 7 bases. The CDR3 sequence is 15 residues long. The CDR3 spells CASSTGLAGANEQFF. The CDR3 DNA follows: TGCGCCAGCAGCACGGGACTAGCGGGAGCGAATGAGCAGTTCTTC.

The J gene is TRBJ2-1, the V gene TRBV5-4, with D tentatively TRBD2 (6 bases). The CDR3 has 15 amino acids. Germline values: CDR1 SGHNT, CDR2 YYREEE (reference sequence). The V end was cut by 3 bases, the J end by 13 bases, with 23 bases between. The CDR3 DNA reads TGTGCCAGCAGCTCGGGACTGCCCTCGACAACAGATCAGTTCTTC. This translates into CASSSGLPSTTDQFF. The full variable domain, its missing parts supplied by reference TRBV5-4 and TRBJ2-1, is ETGVTQSPTHLIKTRGQQVTLRCSSQSGHNTVSWYQQALGQGPQFIFQYYREEENGRGNFPPRFSGLQFPNYSSELNVNALELDDSALYLCASSSGLPSTTDQFFGPGTRLTVL.

This rearrangement joins TRBV7-2 to TRBJ2-5; 7 nucleotides match TRBD1. The CDR3 is 13 residues long. Unmatched junction bases numbered 3, after V lost 1 base and J lost 7 bases. CDR1 and CDR2 (germline): SGHTA, FQGNSA. CDR3 in amino acids: CASSLGGQRTQYF. CDR3 in DNA: TGTGCCAGCAGCTTAGGGGGACAGAGGACCCAGTACTTC.

The chain has TRBV28 and TRBJ2-1, with a possible D match to TRBD2 (7 bases). This CDR3 spans 18 amino acids. Germline V lookup: CDR1 MDHEN, CDR2 SYDVKM. Deletions cut 4 bases from V and 0 bases from J, with 19 bases between. For the CDR3, the DNA is TGTGCCAGCAGTTCTCTCGGGGGGCGTTCGAGCTCCTACAATGAGCAGTTCTTC. It yields the protein CASSSLGGRSSSYNEQFF.

This chain uses TRBV10-3 with TRBJ2-3; the match to TRBD1 covers 9 bases. V shed 10 bases and J 4 bases; nucleotides not matched to a gene: 6. Germline CDR1 and CDR2: ENHRY and SYGVKD. The CDR3 sequence is 13 residues long. CDR3 DNA sequence: TGTGCCAGCGGCGGGACAGGGTCAGATACGCAGTATTTT. Translating it yields CASGGTGSDTQYF.

The genes are TRBV9 and TRBJ1-2; D is perhaps TRBD1 (6 bases). The CDR3 spans 15 residues. The V end was cut by 1 base, the J end by 7 bases, with 17 bases between. The V gene's germline CDR1 is SGDLS and CDR2 YYNGEE. The CDR3 spells CASSVSRGALGGYTF. CDR3 nucleotide sequence: TGTGCCAGCAGCGTAAGCAGGGGCGCATTGGGTGGCTACACCTTC.

The V and J genes are TRBV9 and TRBJ2-2; tentative D call: TRBD2 (6 bases). Trimming removed 5 bases from V and 1 base from J, with 9 bases in between. CDR1 and CDR2 from the germline V gene are SGDLS and YYNGEE. The CDR3 spans 14 residues. CDR3 sequence: CASSSGQNTGELFF. The CDR3 nucleotides read TGTGCCAGCAGTAGCGGCCAGAACACCGGGGAGCTGTTTTTT.

The chain couples TRBV19 to TRBJ1-5; D gene unclear. The CDR3 totals 12 residues. Germline lookup yields CDR1 LNHDA and CDR2 SQIVND (reference sequence). Trimming removed 5 bases from V and 9 bases from J, with 11 bases in between. CDR3 DNA sequence: TGTGCCAGTAGTGACCGGGTTCGGCCCCAGCATTTT. It is translated as CASSDRVRPQHF.

The chain has TRBV5-5 and TRBJ1-4; 9 bases match TRBD1. The CDR3 contains 16 residues. V gave up 4 bases and J gave up 6 bases; unmatched junction bases: 10. The germline CDR1 and CDR2 sequences are SGHKS and YYEKEE (reference sequence). For the CDR3, the DNA is TGTGCCAGCAGCCCTCTGGGGGACAGGGCCTATGAAAAACTGTTTTTT. It is translated as CASSPLGDRAYEKLFF.

This clone was observed a handful of times. The chain employs TRBV28 and TRBJ1-4; D gene unclear. Trimming pared 6 bases from V and 8 bases from J, leaving 16 bases between. Germline V gene sequence: CDR1 MDHEN, CDR2 SYDVKM. This CDR3 contains 14 residues. CDR3: CASRPGVPPEKLFF. In nucleotides, the CDR3 is TGTGCCAGCAGACCCGGTGTGCCACCCGAAAAACTGTTTTTT.

The chain uses TRBV7-9 and TRBJ2-1, with D possibly being TRBD2 (5 bases). Germline CDR1 is SEHNR and CDR2 is FQNEAQ (reference sequence). The CDR3 contains 15 residues. Trimming took off 5 bases at V and 3 bases at J, with 14 bases between the two ends. The DNA of the CDR3 is TGTGCCAGCAGCCCAACCGGTGAGGGCTACAATGAGCAGTTCTTC. Its protein is CASSPTGEGYNEQFF.

This rearrangement joins TRBV28 to TRBJ2-7, with TRBD1 identical over 10 bases. The CDR3 covers 16 residues. The V gene end was trimmed by 4 bases and the J gene end by 2 bases; junction bases not matched to a gene: 8. Germline-derived CDR1 and CDR2 are MDHEN and SYDVKM. The CDR3 is CASSSLWGQGPYEQYF. CDR3 nucleotides: TGTGCCAGCAGTTCCCTTTGGGGACAGGGGCCCTACGAGCAGTACTTC.

The rearrangement uses TRBV27 and TRBJ1-5, with a tentative D call TRBD1 (5 bases). In germline, CDR1 is MNHEY, CDR2 SMNVEV (reference sequence). CDR3 length: 14 residues. V was clipped by 2 bases and J by 2 bases, with 7 bases between them. The CDR3 here is CASSLTTGNQPQHF. The CDR3 DNA follows: TGTGCCAGCAGTTTAACGACAGGCAATCAGCCCCAGCATTTT.

This clone has a single count. This sequence joins TRBV7-2 and TRBJ2-7, with 11 nucleotides matching TRBD2. This CDR3 region has 14 residues. Germline V lookup: CDR1 SGHTA, CDR2 FQGNSA. V shed 8 bases and J 3 bases; nucleotides not matched to a gene: 6. In DNA form, the CDR3 reads TGTGCCAGCCGCGGGGGACTAGCGGACTACGAGCAGTACTTC. Its protein is CASRGGLADYEQYF.

The rearrangement links TRBV5-1 to TRBJ2-2, with 11 bases aligning to TRBD2. The ends lost 4 bases at V and 0 bases at J; junction bases unmatched: 8. The CDR3 consists of 18 residues. CDR1 and CDR2 from the germline V gene are SGHRS and YFSETQ. The CDR3 loop reads CASSAILAGDTNTGELFF. The CDR3 nucleotides are TGCGCCAGCAGCGCCATACTAGCGGGAGACACGAACACCGGGGAGCTGTTTTTT.

The gene calls are TRBV18 and TRBJ2-7; TRBD2 agrees at 12 bases. In germline, CDR1 is KGHSH, CDR2 LQKENI. CDR3 length equals 16 residues. V gave up 3 bases and J gave up 7 bases; unmatched junction bases: 10. In nucleotides, the CDR3 is TGTGCCAGCTCACCTCCGGGACTAGCGGGCAACTGGGAGCAGTACTTC. Residues: CASSPPGLAGNWEQYF.

This sequence joins TRBV18 and TRBJ2-2; 8 bases fit TRBD2. Germline V gene sequence: CDR1 KGHSH, CDR2 LQKENI. The CDR3 consists of 17 residues. The junction had 8 bases not matched to a gene; V was cut back by 3 bases and J by 2 bases. DNA of the CDR3: TGTGCCAGCTCACCCAGTCTTAGCGGGGCCAACACCGGGGAGCTGTTTTTT. It yields the protein CASSPSLSGANTGELFF.

Comments on this clone: This likely traces to a read error, being one base from a far larger clone. Other DNA sequences of this sample code for an identical CDR3. The chain links TRBV11-2 to TRBJ2-7; unclear D gene. Germline CDR1 reads SGHAT; CDR2 reads FQNNGV. This CDR3 contains 13 residues. Between the trimmed V and J ends, which lost 5 bases and 6 bases, there was a span of 14 bases. This CDR3 is CASSPGPDREQYF. In DNA form, the CDR3 reads TGTGCCAGCAGCCCCGGTCCCGATCGCGAGCAGTACTTC.

This sequence joins TRBV18 and TRBJ1-1, with D uncertain. This CDR3 is built from 15 residues. V lost 2 bases to trimming and J lost 1 base, with 11 bases between them. Germline V lookup: CDR1 KGHSH, CDR2 LQKENI. The CDR3 protein is CASSPGGSRNTEAFF. The CDR3 DNA follows: TGTGCCAGCTCACCAGGTGGGAGCCGGAACACTGAAGCTTTCTTT.

The rearrangement uses TRBV5-1 and TRBJ2-1; the match to TRBD1 covers 9 bases. The junction had 8 bases not matched to a gene; V was cut back by 6 bases and J by 7 bases. The germline CDR1 and CDR2 sequences are SGHRS and YFSETQ. The CDR3 is made up of 14 amino acids. The CDR3 region is CASTTIQGANEQFF. The CDR3 DNA is TGCGCCAGCACCACCATACAGGGGGCAAATGAGCAGTTCTTC.

The gene calls are TRBV27 and TRBJ1-3; TRBD1 might be the D (5 bases). The V end was cut by 6 bases, the J end by 0 bases, with 15 bases between. This CDR3 spans 16 amino acids. CDR1 and CDR2 from the germline V gene are MNHEY and SMNVEV (reference sequence). CDR3 sequence reads: CASRRGGGSSGNTIYF. The CDR3 DNA sequence: TGTGCCAGCAGGAGGGGAGGAGGGAGCTCTGGAAACACCATATATTTT.